These 20 T cell receptor beta chains share one sample of origin, sequenced in a study of T cell repertoires in cytomegalovirus infection (dated by TCRdb to between 2019 and 2020). Instrument on record: Illumina HiSeq 1500. The raw public data were reprocessed by TCRdb itself: fastp quality trimming at Q25, MiXCR clonotype calling, in-frame beta chains only. Each entry is one CDR3 protein sequence, shown with its most common DNA and genes. For this sample there are about 740,000 distinct CDR3 sequences; 35% appear just once. Jointly, the top ten make up 2.5% to 3.5% of the sample. The sequenced material came from PBMCs. These receptors were obtained from a human donor in good health (CMV status not recorded). Some clones in this sample may be carry-over from other donors' samples.

The chain joins TRBV27 to TRBJ1-5; D is unresolved. Germline CDR1 reads MNHEY; CDR2 reads SMNVEV (reference sequence). This CDR3 contains 13 residues. V lost 4 bases and J lost 4, with 8 bases in between. CDR3 nucleotide sequence: TGTGCCAGCAGTTCTAACCATAATCAGCCCCAGCATTTT. Its protein product is CASSSNHNQPQHF.

This chain connects TRBV6-1 to TRBJ1-2, with unresolved D. CDR3 length: 13 residues. The V gene's germline CDR1 is MNHNS and CDR2 SASEGT. V dropped 5 bases and J dropped 8 bases, with 15 bases sitting between them. CDR3 in DNA: TGTGCCAGCAGTTCGAACGAGCCGTCAGGCTACACCTTC. Protein sequence: CASSSNEPSGYTF.

V gene TRBV20-1 combines with J gene TRBJ1-6; D is ambiguous. The CDR3 runs 14 residues. Germline CDR1 reads DFQATT; CDR2 reads SNEGSKA (reference sequence). Trimming took off 0 bases at V and 5 bases at J, with 8 bases between the two ends. CDR3 sequence (DNA): TGCAGTGCTAGAGACGGCGGGAATAATTCACCCCTCCACTTT. Amino acid sequence: CSARDGGNNSPLHF.

This clonotype was seen only a few times. The CDR3 sequence is CASSFSVADYEQYF. The CDR3 region has the DNA TGTGCCAGCAGCTTCTCGGTGGCCGACTACGAGCAGTACTTC. The chain employs TRBV7-4 and TRBJ2-7; D is unclear. The CDR3 has 14 amino acids. CDR1 is SGHVT and CDR2 is SQSDAQ in the germline V gene. V was clipped by 3 bases and J by 3 bases, with 12 bases between them.

V is TRBV7-9 and J is TRBJ1-4; no definite D call. The CDR3 is made up of 15 amino acids. Germline V gene sequence: CDR1 SEHNR, CDR2 FQNEAQ (reference sequence). Trimming left V 6 bases short and J 3 bases short, with 14 bases between. CDR3 protein: CASRLGLGANEKLFF. DNA for the CDR3: TGTGCCAGCAGACTAGGACTCGGGGCTAATGAAAAACTGTTTTTT.

The V and J genes are TRBV7-9 and TRBJ1-6; D gene ambiguous. Trimming stripped 5 bases from V and 8 bases from J, with 16 bases between. Germline V gene data show CDR1 as SEHNR and CDR2 as FQNEAQ (reference sequence). This CDR3 is built from 15 residues. This CDR3 is CASSLAGNRDSPLHF. The CDR3 coding sequence is TGTGCCAGCAGCCTCGCGGGCAACCGGGATTCACCCCTCCACTTT.

The V and J genes are TRBV12-3 or TRBV12-4 and TRBJ2-7; 7 nucleotides line up with TRBD2. The CDR3 consists of 14 residues. J lost 5 bases, V lost 7 bases, and 11 bases had no gene match. CDR3 loop: CASTPSGVQHEQYF. Written as DNA, the CDR3 is TGTGCCAGCACCCCGAGCGGGGTACAGCACGAGCAGTACTTC.

The chain has TRBV19 and TRBJ1-5; 10 bases map to TRBD1. Germline lookup yields CDR1 LNHDA and CDR2 SQIVND (reference sequence). CDR3 length equals 14 residues. J lost 4 bases, V lost 8 bases, and 5 bases had no gene match. DNA of the CDR3: TGTGCCAGTGAGACAGGGGGCCCTAATCAGCCCCAGCATTTT. This encodes CASETGGPNQPQHF.

There are a few counts of this clonotype. This chain uses TRBV20-1 with TRBJ2-5, with unresolved D. V lost 0 bases and J 0 bases, leaving 14 bases between the germline ends. Germline CDR1 DFQATT, CDR2 SNEGSKA (reference sequence). This CDR3 contains 16 residues. The CDR3: CSARDRAPEYQETQYF. The CDR3 nucleotides read TGCAGTGCTAGAGATAGGGCCCCCGAGTACCAAGAGACCCAGTACTTC.

This clonotype has only a few counts. The rearrangement uses TRBV18 and TRBJ1-5; D unclear. The germline gives CDR1 KGHSH, CDR2 LQKENI. V was pared by 2 bases and J by 1 base, with 3 bases between. The CDR3 sequence is 13 residues long. This chain's CDR3 is CASSPFSNQPQHF. The CDR3 region has the DNA TGTGCCAGCTCACCATTCAGCAATCAGCCCCAGCATTTT.

This rearrangement joins TRBV7-2 to TRBJ2-1; D is perhaps TRBD1 (5 bases). V was trimmed by 0 bases and J by 10 bases, leaving 7 bases between them. The CDR3 extends over 12 amino acids. Germline lookup yields CDR1 SGHTA and CDR2 FQGNSA. The CDR3 region is CASSLAGQEQFF. In nucleotides, the CDR3 is TGTGCCAGCAGCTTAGCGGGGCAGGAGCAGTTCTTC.

Points on this clonotype: The junction and the germline gene differ at one end; a read error may be behind it. V and J are TRBV30 and TRBJ1-6, with TRBD1 as a possible D gene (5 bases). This CDR3 is 13 amino acids long. Per germline, CDR1 GTSNPN and CDR2 SVGIG (reference sequence). The DNA of the CDR3 is TGTGCCTACGCATCAGGGCTTAATGCACCCCTCCACTTT. As protein: CAYASGLNAPLHF.

CDR3 sequence (DNA): TGTGCCAGCACCGGATTCGTTGATGGCTACACCTTC. Residues: CASTGFVDGYTF. The chain couples TRBV7-2 to TRBJ1-2; D remains ambiguous. Germline CDR1 reads SGHTA; CDR2 reads FQGNSA. V lost 7 bases to trimming and J lost 6 bases, with 12 bases between them. The CDR3 loop spans 12 amino acids. Combining the CDR3 with reference TRBV7-2 and TRBJ1-2 gives the whole variable domain GAGVSQSPSNKVTEKGKDVELRCDPISGHTALYWYRQSLGQGLEFLIYFQGNSAPDKSGLPSDRFSAERTGGSVSTLTIQRTQQEDSAVYLCASTGFVDGYTFGSGTRLTVV.

The chain is built from TRBV28 and TRBJ2-6, with D unclear. The V end was cut by 3 bases, the J end by 4 bases, with 4 bases between. CDR1 is MDHEN and CDR2 is SYDVKM in the germline V gene. The CDR3 loop spans 13 amino acids. CDR3 DNA sequence: TGTGCCAGCAGTTTTTTCGGGGCCAACGTCCTGACTTTC. The encoded protein is CASSFFGANVLTF.

This clonotype has a single count. This chain uses TRBV25-1 with TRBJ1-6; D uncertain. This CDR3 has 15 residues. Germline loops: CDR1 MGHDK, CDR2 SYGVNS. V gave up 3 bases and J gave up 14 bases, with 20 bases separating them. The CDR3 protein is CASSDNRHGVPALHF. The DNA for the CDR3 is TGTGCCAGCAGTGACAACCGCCACGGAGTTCCGGCCCTCCACTTT.

The J gene is TRBJ2-4, the V gene TRBV6-5; D is possibly TRBD2 (6 bases). This CDR3 has 14 amino acids. Germline-derived CDR1 and CDR2 are MNHEY and SVGAGI. V dropped 10 bases and J dropped 1 base, with 14 bases sitting between them. CDR3: CATMGGRAKNIQYF. The CDR3 nucleotides are TGTGCCACCATGGGGGGTCGGGCCAAAAACATTCAGTACTTC.

The J gene is TRBJ1-6, the V gene TRBV25-1, with TRBD1 as a possible D gene (5 bases). Germline loops: CDR1 MGHDK, CDR2 SYGVNS. The CDR3 has 14 amino acids. Deletions cut 8 bases from V and 2 bases from J, with 10 bases between. In DNA form, the CDR3 reads TGTGCCAGCTCCGACAGAGCCTATAATTCACCCCTCCACTTT. It specifies CASSDRAYNSPLHF.

The chain recombines TRBV7-9 with TRBJ1-4, with TRBD1 matching over 7 bases. From germline, CDR1 is SEHNR and CDR2 FQNEAQ (reference sequence). The V gene end was trimmed by 4 bases and the J gene end by 6 bases; junction bases not matched to a gene: 2. The CDR3 consists of 13 residues. CDR3 in amino acids: CASSSGQYEKLFF. As DNA, the CDR3 is TGTGCCAGCAGCTCGGGACAGTATGAAAAACTGTTTTTT.

The V call is TRBV4-1, the J call TRBJ1-1, with a tentative D call TRBD1 (5 bases). CDR3 length: 18 amino acids. From germline, CDR1 is MGHRA and CDR2 YSYEKL. V lost 0 bases, J lost 0 bases, and 17 bases lay in between. The CDR3 sequence: CASSQDGVSWGMNTEAFF. In DNA form, the CDR3 reads TGCGCCAGCAGCCAAGACGGGGTTTCGTGGGGGATGAACACTGAAGCTTTCTTT.

The rearrangement links TRBV6-5 to TRBJ2-3, with a tentative D call TRBD2 (5 bases). The V gene's germline CDR1 is MNHEY and CDR2 SVGAGI. V was pared by 5 bases and J by 8 bases, with 14 bases between. The length of the CDR3 is 13 residues. For the CDR3, the DNA is TGTGCCAGCAGTATAGGGAGTGAGGTTACGCAGTATTTT. This sequence encodes CASSIGSEVTQYF.